The clone carrying this T cell receptor beta chain occurred once. The antigen is unknown. Distinct nucleotide sequences in the sample also encode this CDR3. The sample is drawn from a study of cytomegalovirus exposure and HLA in healthy donors. Findings of the study overall: With DRB1 most and HLA-C fewest, TCR association rates differed between HLA loci in a later analysis. Earlier analysis yielded a pattern in which most TCR beta V segments were productive about 87% or about 30% of the time.

PCR used 60 Vbeta primers and 13 Jbeta primers. Repertoires were generated with immunoSEQ multiplex PCR, while TCRdb's copy carries only in-frame clones and drops some. In the table there are about 83,000 clones, roughly 79% of which are singletons. Germline loops: CDR1 SGHDN, CDR2 FVKESK. V lost 4 bases and J lost 1; bases outside the gene matches: 5. There are 15 residues in the CDR3. The source material was PBMCs. The chain links TRBV14 to TRBJ1-1, with TRBD1 identical over 8 bases. This TCR was sampled from a woman in her 30s in good health and CMV-seronegative. The chain's CDR3 is CASSLRTGRNTEAFF. CDR3 nucleotides: TGTGCCAGCAGCCTTAGGACAGGGAGGAACACTGAAGCTTTCTTT.